Below are 24 T cell receptor beta chains sequenced from a single sample in a study of cytomegalovirus exposure and HLA in healthy donors. Here immunoSEQ multiplex PCR was the method, and the copy in TCRdb shows in-frame clones only, minus some. The repertoire holds about 300,000 clones, with approximately 87% as singletons. Sequenced: PBMCs. These receptors were obtained from a woman between 18 and 29 years old in good health and CMV-seronegative.

The genes are TRBV11-2 and TRBJ2-2; 9 bases line up with TRBD2. The CDR3 is made up of 16 amino acids. Germline V gives CDR1 SGHAT, CDR2 FQNNGV. The junction had 9 bases not matched to a gene; V was cut back by 6 bases and J by 4 bases. The CDR3 sequence is CASRSLSGRGTGELFF. CDR3 DNA sequence: TGTGCCAGCAGGTCCCTTAGCGGGAGAGGCACCGGGGAGCTGTTTTTT.

The V gene is TRBV28, the J gene TRBJ2-7; the match to TRBD2 covers 16 bases. V lost 5 bases, J lost 0 bases, and 4 bases stayed unmatched. The V gene's germline CDR1 is MDHEN and CDR2 SYDVKM. The CDR3 loop spans 17 amino acids. For the CDR3, the DNA is TGTGCCAGCAGTCCCGGGACTAGCGGGAGGGTCTCCTACGAGCAGTACTTC. It codes for CASSPGTSGRVSYEQYF.

This chain connects TRBV12-5 to TRBJ2-1; TRBD2 might be the D (6 bases). Deletions cut 3 bases from V and 7 bases from J, with 22 bases between. CDR1 LGHNT and CDR2 FRNRAP come from the germline V gene. This CDR3 region has 17 residues. The CDR3 spells CASGFLVGRLDTNEQFF. As DNA, the CDR3 is TGTGCTAGTGGTTTTCTAGTTGGAAGACTAGATACGAATGAGCAGTTCTTC.

The chain joins TRBV27 to TRBJ2-7, with D maybe TRBD2 (5 bases). This CDR3 spans 19 amino acids. V lost 3 bases to trimming and J lost 0 bases, with 24 bases between them. Germline V gene sequence: CDR1 MNHEY, CDR2 SMNVEV (reference sequence). The chain's CDR3 is CASSFLVPGGLLSSYEQYF. The CDR3 bases are TGTGCCAGCAGTTTCCTCGTGCCTGGAGGCTTACTCAGCTCCTACGAGCAGTACTTC.

The CDR3 DNA sequence: TGTGCCAGCCTTCCGGGACAGAGCGACAATGAGCAGTTCTTC. Protein: CASLPGQSDNEQFF. The gene calls are TRBV28 and TRBJ2-1; 7 positions match TRBD1. The CDR3 loop spans 14 amino acids. Germline V gene data show CDR1 as MDHEN and CDR2 as SYDVKM. Trimming at V came to 8 bases and at J to 5 bases, leaving 9 bases not matched to a gene.

The V and J genes are TRBV5-4 and TRBJ2-7, with TRBD2 matching 7 bases. Germline V gene data show CDR1 as SGHNT and CDR2 as YYREEE (reference sequence). The CDR3 spans 13 residues. V dropped 3 bases and J dropped 4; count of bases not matched to a gene: 4. CDR3 nucleotide sequence: TGTGCCAGCAGCTCTGGGGGACTATACGAGCAGTACTTC. This codes for CASSSGGLYEQYF.

The table lists this clone with a count of one. The rearrangement uses TRBV28 and TRBJ2-1, with 10 positions matching TRBD2. The CDR3 is 14 residues long. Germline V gives CDR1 MDHEN, CDR2 SYDVKM. After removal of 8 bases from V and 1 base from J, the junction contained 2 bases not matched to a gene. CDR3 loop: CASSTSGSYNEQFF. CDR3 nucleotides: TGTGCCAGCTCGACTAGCGGGTCCTACAATGAGCAGTTCTTC.

The V gene is TRBV13, the J gene TRBJ2-3; 9 bases map to TRBD2. V dropped 4 bases and J dropped 1; count of bases not matched to a gene: 6. CDR1 and CDR2 from the germline V gene are PRHDT and FYEKMQ (reference sequence). This CDR3 has 16 amino acids. The CDR3: CASSSIAGVGTDTQYF. Written as DNA, the CDR3 is TGTGCCAGCAGCTCAATAGCGGGGGTGGGCACAGATACGCAGTATTTT. Looking up the rest from reference TRBV13 and TRBJ2-3 gives the full variable domain: AAGVIQSPRHLIKEKRETATLKCYPIPRHDTVYWYQQGPGQDPQFLISFYEKMQSDKGSIPDRFSAQQFSDYHSELNMSSLELGDSALYFCASSSIAGVGTDTQYFGPGTRLTVL.

The V gene is TRBV30, the J gene TRBJ2-3; 11 nucleotides line up with TRBD2. V shed 3 bases, J shed 1 base, and the junction held 9 bases outside the gene matches. This CDR3 region has 17 residues. Germline lookup yields CDR1 GTSNPN and CDR2 SVGIG (reference sequence). CDR3 in amino acids: CAWRIAGGERGTDTQYF. The CDR3 nucleotides are TGTGCCTGGAGAATAGCGGGGGGGGAGAGGGGCACAGATACGCAGTATTTT. The full variable domain, completed using reference TRBV30 and TRBJ2-3, is SQTIHQWPATLVQPVGSPLSLECTVEGTSNPNLYWYRQAAGRGLQLLFYSVGIGQISSEVPQNLSASRPQDRQFILSSKKLLLSDSGFYLCAWRIAGGERGTDTQYFGPGTRLTVL.

The chain has TRBV28 and TRBJ1-2, with a weak D call TRBD1 (6 bases). V lost 4 bases to trimming and J lost 7 bases, with 16 bases between them. CDR3 length equals 14 residues. The germline V gene encodes CDR1 MDHEN and CDR2 SYDVKM. CDR3 bases: TGTGCCAGCAGTTCCCCACCAGGGGCGGGTGGCTACACCTTC. Protein sequence: CASSSPPGAGGYTF.

The chain has TRBV9 and TRBJ2-3; 11 nucleotides line up with TRBD2. J gave up 14 bases and V 3 bases, and 8 bases lay outside the gene matches. CDR1 SGDLS and CDR2 YYNGEE come from the germline V gene. This CDR3 is built from 13 residues. The CDR3 region is CASSESPGTSGYF. CDR3 bases: TGTGCCAGCAGCGAGTCACCCGGGACTAGCGGGTATTTT.

This chain uses TRBV30 with TRBJ1-1; the D gene is possibly TRBD1 (6 bases). Trimming pared 2 bases from V and 0 bases from J, leaving 22 bases between. Germline V gives CDR1 GTSNPN, CDR2 SVGIG (reference sequence). The CDR3 is 18 amino acids. CDR3 in DNA: TGTGCCTGGAGTTTTACTGGAAGTCAGGGGTTTATGAACACTGAAGCTTTCTTT. This sequence encodes CAWSFTGSQGFMNTEAFF.

The chain links TRBV25-1 to TRBJ2-1; the D gene is possibly TRBD1 (6 bases). The CDR3 length is 12 residues. The germline CDR1 and CDR2 sequences are MGHDK and SYGVNS. Trimming removed 2 bases from V and 15 bases from J, with 14 bases in between. The CDR3 nucleotides read TGTGCCAGCAGTGAAACAGGGCCTTCGATGTTCTTC. Translated: CASSETGPSMFF.

This chain links TRBV2 with TRBJ1-4, with D possibly being TRBD1 (6 bases). CDR1 is SNHLY, CDR2 FYNNEI, per germline. This CDR3 comprises 14 residues. With 5 bases removed from V and 4 bases from J, the gap between germline ends came to 11 bases. DNA of the CDR3: TGTGCCAGCAGTTTAGGGGGATTTAATGAAAAACTGTTTTTT. Translating it yields CASSLGGFNEKLFF.

This clone was counted between two and nine times. The sample carries other DNA sequences with the same CDR3. V usage is TRBV5-1 and J usage is TRBJ1-2, with D maybe TRBD1 (6 bases). The CDR3 totals 13 residues. Trimming removed 2 bases at V and 2 bases at J, with 7 bases between. Per the germline V gene, CDR1 is SGHRS and CDR2 is YFSETQ. The CDR3 region has the DNA TGCGCCAGCAGCTTAGGACAGAACTATGGCTACACCTTC. Protein product: CASSLGQNYGYTF.

This clone was detected only a few times. This chain connects TRBV6-4 to TRBJ2-3; 10 bases are shared with TRBD1. Unmatched junction bases numbered 4, after V lost 4 bases and J lost 3 bases. CDR1 and CDR2 from the germline V gene are MRHNA and SNTAGT. The CDR3 consists of 15 residues. The CDR3 sequence is CASSAGTGETDTQYF. CDR3 sequence (DNA): TGTGCCAGCAGTGCCGGGACAGGGGAAACAGATACGCAGTATTTT.

The rearrangement uses TRBV30 and TRBJ2-7; 7 bases fit TRBD2. In germline, CDR1 is GTSNPN, CDR2 SVGIG (reference sequence). Trimming at V came to 8 bases and at J to 3 bases, leaving 7 bases not matched to a gene. This CDR3 comprises 12 residues. Written as DNA, the CDR3 is TGTGCCCTGGTAAGCGGGGACTACGAGCAGTACTTC. Protein: CALVSGDYEQYF. Using reference TRBV30 and TRBJ2-7 for the parts outside the CDR3, the full variable domain is SQTIHQWPATLVQPVGSPLSLECTVEGTSNPNLYWYRQAAGRGLQLLFYSVGIGQISSEVPQNLSASRPQDRQFILSSKKLLLSDSGFYLCALVSGDYEQYFGPGTRLTVT.

The chain couples TRBV29-1 to TRBJ2-1, with D possibly being TRBD1 (6 bases). Germline values: CDR1 SQVTM, CDR2 ANQGSEA. The CDR3 is 12 residues long. V lost 3 bases, J lost 9 bases, and 12 bases lay in between. CDR3 sequence (DNA): TGCAGCGTTGAGTTTGGGGGCGGTGAGCAGTTCTTC. Protein product: CSVEFGGGEQFF.

This sequence joins TRBV4-3 and TRBJ2-7; D might be TRBD2 (6 bases). CDR1 is LGHNA and CDR2 is YSLEER in the germline V gene. V was cut by 4 bases and J by 0 bases, with 16 bases left in between. This CDR3 region has 16 residues. The CDR3 protein is CASSPAWGESSYEQYF. The CDR3 DNA sequence: TGCGCCAGCAGCCCTGCGTGGGGGGAGAGCTCCTACGAGCAGTACTTC.

The chain combines TRBV2 with TRBJ2-1, with 7 bases identical to TRBD2. The V gene end was trimmed by 7 bases and the J gene end by 4 bases; junction bases not matched to a gene: 10. CDR1 is SNHLY, CDR2 FYNNEI, per germline. This CDR3 region has 15 residues. The CDR3 DNA is TGTGCCAGCACTAGAGCGGGACGGGATTACAATGAGCAGTTCTTC. It encodes CASTRAGRDYNEQFF. The full variable domain, in which reference TRBV2 and TRBJ2-1 provide the parts outside the CDR3, is EPEVTQTPSHQVTQMGQEVILRCVPISNHLYFYWYRQILGQKVEFLVSFYNNEISEKSEIFDDQFSVERPDGSNFTLKIRSTKLEDSAMYFCASTRAGRDYNEQFFGPGTRLTVL.

The chain carries TRBV25-1 and TRBJ1-4; D remains ambiguous. The CDR3 sequence is 14 residues long. V lost 6 bases and J 7 bases, leaving 15 bases between the germline ends. Germline V lookup: CDR1 MGHDK, CDR2 SYGVNS. The DNA for the CDR3 is TGTGCCAGCAGCGCGGCCGGGGTTAGTGAAAAACTGTTTTTT. Translating gives CASSAAGVSEKLFF.

V and J are TRBV25-1 and TRBJ2-5; a weak D match, TRBD1 (5 bases). Trimming took 6 bases from V and 5 from J, leaving 16 bases between them. The CDR3 loop spans 14 amino acids. Germline CDR1 reads MGHDK; CDR2 reads SYGVNS. CDR3 residues: CASRVSGARETQYF. The CDR3 DNA sequence: TGTGCCAGCAGGGTTAGTGGGGCTAGGGAGACCCAGTACTTC.

This chain connects TRBV29-1 to TRBJ1-2; TRBD1 is a possible D gene (6 bases). Per germline, CDR1 SQVTM and CDR2 ANQGSEA. The CDR3 is 12 residues long. The V gene lost 6 bases and the J gene lost 5 bases, with 13 bases spanning the gap. CDR3 protein: CSVRGGGYGYTF. Written as DNA, the CDR3 is TGCAGCGTCCGGGGGGGCGGGTATGGCTACACCTTC.

The chain combines TRBV27 with TRBJ2-7, with TRBD1 identical over 11 bases. Germline V gives CDR1 MNHEY, CDR2 SMNVEV (reference sequence). This CDR3 spans 14 amino acids. V lost 6 bases and J lost 3; bases outside the gene matches: 4. The CDR3 spells CASRKGTGGYEQYF. In nucleotides, the CDR3 is TGTGCCAGCAGAAAGGGGACAGGGGGCTACGAGCAGTACTTC.